The 9 T cell receptor beta chains in this list originate from one sample, sequenced in a study of blood T cell repertoires in COVID-19. Sequenced by immunoSEQ multiplex PCR; TCRdb stores in-frame clones only, minus some. The profile shows tens of thousands of clones, roughly 87% of them singletons. Sequencing was performed on peripheral blood. These receptors originate from a human donor in a cohort sampled during active COVID-19.

A note on this clone: Other DNA sequences of this sample code for an identical CDR3. The chain employs TRBV20-1 and TRBJ2-7, with D possibly TRBD2 on 6 matching bases. V was trimmed by 3 bases and J by 3 bases, leaving 6 bases between them. The CDR3 extends over 11 amino acids. Germline assignment: CDR1 DFQATT and CDR2 SNEGSKA (reference sequence). The CDR3 loop reads CSASSGYEQYF. CDR3 in DNA: TGCAGTGCTAGTAGCGGCTACGAGCAGTACTTC.

A few counts support this clone. CDR3 in DNA: TGCAGTACCGTCCCCACCGAGTCTAGGTACTTC. This codes for CSTVPTESRYF. The V call is TRBV20-1, the J call TRBJ2-7; D remains unclear. CDR1 DFQATT and CDR2 SNEGSKA come from the germline V gene (reference sequence). V was cut by 8 bases and J by 12 bases, with 20 bases left in between. The CDR3 spans 11 residues.

This chain links TRBV6-4 with TRBJ1-5; unclear D gene. V lost 4 bases to trimming and J lost 4 bases, with 8 bases between them. This CDR3 comprises 13 residues. Germline-derived CDR1 and CDR2 are MRHNA and SNTAGT. The CDR3 region has the DNA TGTGCCAGCAGTGCTGAGGCGAATCAGCCCCAGCATTTT. It yields the protein CASSAEANQPQHF.

The V call is TRBV7-9, the J call TRBJ1-1, with TRBD1 as a possible D gene (6 bases). Germline CDR1 reads SEHNR; CDR2 reads FQNEAQ (reference sequence). The CDR3 has 15 residues. Trimming stripped 3 bases from V and 0 bases from J, with 11 bases between. The CDR3 DNA reads TGTGCCAGCAGCTTTTTCAGGGGTCTGAACACTGAAGCTTTCTTT. The encoded protein is CASSFFRGLNTEAFF.

The chain links TRBV6-5 to TRBJ2-1, with D possibly matching TRBD2 (6 bases). The CDR3 has 14 residues. CDR1 and CDR2 (germline): MNHEY, SVGAGI. V shed 8 bases and J shed 5 bases, with 16 bases lying between them. CDR3 amino acids: CASWRDSPNNEQFF. The DNA of the CDR3 is TGTGCCAGCTGGAGGGACTCACCGAACAATGAGCAGTTCTTC.

V usage is TRBV6-5 and J usage is TRBJ1-1; perhaps TRBD1 as D (6 bases). Germline V lookup: CDR1 MNHEY, CDR2 SVGAGI. This CDR3 spans 13 amino acids. V gave up 5 bases and J gave up 5 bases, with 12 bases separating them. In nucleotides, the CDR3 is TGTGCCAGCAGTACAGGGTTAGGAACTGAAGCTTTCTTT. It translates to CASSTGLGTEAFF.

This clone was detected only once. J is TRBJ2-6 and V is TRBV4-2, with 8 bases that match TRBD1. Unmatched junction bases numbered 6, after V lost 1 base and J lost 1 base. Germline V CDR1 and CDR2: LGHNA, YNFKEQ. CDR3 size: 18 residues. CDR3 region: CASSQARQGASGANVLTF. The DNA of the CDR3 is TGTGCCAGCAGCCAAGCACGGCAGGGGGCGTCTGGGGCCAACGTCCTGACTTTC.

The chain joins TRBV3-1 (or the pseudogene TRBV3-2) to TRBJ2-3, with D tentatively TRBD2 (7 bases). There are 16 residues in the CDR3. Trimming removed 4 bases from V and 4 bases from J, with 18 bases in between. Germline values: CDR1 LGHDT, CDR2 YNNKEL (reference sequence). This chain's CDR3 is CASSLWRGPTADTQYF. Here the CDR3 DNA reads TGTGCCAGCAGCCTCTGGCGGGGGCCCACGGCAGATACGCAGTATTTT.

This chain connects TRBV28 to TRBJ2-2; the match to TRBD2 covers 7 bases. This CDR3 spans 15 amino acids. The trim removed 2 bases at V and 6 bases at J, leaving 6 bases unmatched. Per the germline V gene, CDR1 is MDHEN and CDR2 is SYDVKM. The CDR3 loop is CASSLEKGGAGELFF. CDR3 coding DNA: TGTGCCAGCAGTTTAGAGAAGGGAGGGGCCGGGGAGCTGTTTTTT.